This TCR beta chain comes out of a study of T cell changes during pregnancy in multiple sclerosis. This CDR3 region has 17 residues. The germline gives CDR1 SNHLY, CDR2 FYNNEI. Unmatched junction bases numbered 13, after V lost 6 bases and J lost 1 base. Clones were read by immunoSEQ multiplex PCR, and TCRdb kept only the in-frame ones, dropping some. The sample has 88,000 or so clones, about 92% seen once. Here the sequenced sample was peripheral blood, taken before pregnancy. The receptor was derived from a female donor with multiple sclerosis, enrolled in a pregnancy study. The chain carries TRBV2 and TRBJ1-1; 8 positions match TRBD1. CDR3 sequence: CASSTEPTGARNTEAFF. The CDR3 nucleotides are TGTGCCAGCAGCACCGAACCGACAGGGGCCAGGAACACTGAAGCTTTCTTT. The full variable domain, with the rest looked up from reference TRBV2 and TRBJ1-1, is EPEVTQTPSHQVTQMGQEVILRCVPISNHLYFYWYRQILGQKVEFLVSFYNNEISEKSEIFDDQFSVERPDGSNFTLKIRSTKLEDSAMYFCASSTEPTGARNTEAFFGQGTRLTVV.